Listed here are 13 T cell receptor beta chains from one sample, sequenced in a study of shared clonotypes between healthy human individuals. Profiled with immunoSEQ multiplex PCR; TCRdb holds only in-frame clones, not every one. This table holds about 230,000 clones, 50% to 80% found once. Sequenced input: memory CD4+ T cells sorted from blood. Regarding subset: CD45RA-negative fraction. Receptors were obtained from a young man in good health.

The genes are TRBV18 and TRBJ2-1; 8 bases are a match to TRBD2. Unmatched junction bases numbered 10, after V lost 0 bases and J lost 6 bases. This CDR3 region has 17 residues. Germline values: CDR1 KGHSH, CDR2 LQKENI. For the CDR3, the DNA is TGTGCCAGCTCACCACCGGCGTTGGGACTAGATTTCAATGAGCAGTTCTTC. Amino acids: CASSPPALGLDFNEQFF.

The J gene is TRBJ2-1, the V gene TRBV11-2, with 8 bases that match TRBD2. V lost 0 bases, J lost 6 bases, and 1 base stayed unmatched. The CDR3 sequence is 14 residues long. Germline CDR1 reads SGHAT; CDR2 reads FQNNGV. The CDR3 nucleotides read TGTGCCAGCAGCTTAGATGGGACTAGCAATGAGCAGTTCTTC. Protein: CASSLDGTSNEQFF.

The chain has TRBV7-8 and TRBJ2-1, with D unclear. CDR1 is SGHVS and CDR2 is FQNEAQ in the germline V gene. This CDR3 has 16 residues. V gave up 1 base and J gave up 4 bases, with 14 bases separating them. CDR3 nucleotides: TGTGCCAGCAGCTTAGTGGGCAGCCACGATTACAATGAGCAGTTCTTC. This codes for CASSLVGSHDYNEQFF.

The chain is built from TRBV14 and TRBJ2-7; TRBD2 might be the D (6 bases). CDR3 length: 15 amino acids. Trimming left V 4 bases short and J 3 bases short, with 16 bases between. Germline CDR1 is SGHDN and CDR2 is FVKESK. The CDR3 is CASSLMGDGGYEQYF. CDR3 DNA: TGTGCCAGCAGCCTAATGGGAGACGGGGGCTACGAGCAGTACTTC.

Only one count was recorded for this clone. Other DNA sequences in the same sample also yield this CDR3. CDR3 DNA sequence: TGTGCCAGTAGCCGCGGGGGGAGCACAGATACGCAGTATTTT. Encoded protein: CASSRGGSTDTQYF. The gene calls are TRBV13 and TRBJ2-3; 8 nucleotides line up with TRBD2. Trimming took 9 bases from V and 0 from J; bases not matched to a gene: 5. This CDR3 spans 14 amino acids. Germline CDR1 and CDR2: PRHDT and FYEKMQ (reference sequence).

V and J are TRBV5-1 and TRBJ2-7; 10 bases align to TRBD2. V gave up 4 bases and J gave up 7 bases; unmatched junction bases: 14. CDR3 length equals 16 residues. Germline V CDR1 and CDR2: SGHRS, YFSETQ. CDR3: CASSKPGLAGAGEQYF. The CDR3 DNA reads as TGCGCCAGCAGCAAGCCGGGGCTAGCGGGAGCCGGGGAGCAGTACTTC.

CDR3 nucleotides: TGTGCCAGCAGCTTAAACAGCGGGGCCTACAATGAGCAGTTCTTC. Protein sequence: CASSLNSGAYNEQFF. The chain combines TRBV7-3 with TRBJ2-1; 7 bases are a match to TRBD2. CDR3 length equals 15 residues. Germline values: CDR1 SGHTA, CDR2 FQGTGA. V gave up 1 base and J gave up 2 bases; unmatched junction bases: 2. The full variable domain, rest sourced from reference TRBV7-3 and TRBJ2-1, is GAGVSQTPSNKVTEKGKYVELRCDPISGHTALYWYRQSLGQGPEFLIYFQGTGAADDSGLPNDRFFAVRPEGSVSTLKIQRTERGDSAVYLCASSLNSGAYNEQFFGPGTRLTVL.

This clone was picked up a small number of times. The chain carries TRBV5-4 and TRBJ2-2, with 9 bases aligning to TRBD2. The CDR3 is 16 residues long. Germline V gene sequence: CDR1 SGHNT, CDR2 YYREEE (reference sequence). V shed 0 bases and J 7 bases; nucleotides not matched to a gene: 7. CDR3 sequence (DNA): TGTGCCAGCAGCTTGGGGGTAGCGGGAGCGGGCGGGGAGCTGTTTTTT. Its translation: CASSLGVAGAGGELFF.

As to this clone: Other DNA variants within this sample encode the same CDR3. The V gene is TRBV27, the J gene TRBJ2-7, with 8 bases matching TRBD1. CDR1 is MNHEY and CDR2 is SMNVEV in the germline V gene (reference sequence). The junction had 7 bases not matched to a gene; V was cut back by 5 bases and J by 4 bases. This CDR3 comprises 14 residues. CDR3 nucleotide sequence: TGTGCCAGCAGTCCCGGACAGGGCCTATACGAGCAGTACTTC. Its protein is CASSPGQGLYEQYF.

This clone was detected a few times. V and J are TRBV6-1 and TRBJ1-2, with D tentatively TRBD1 (5 bases). The CDR3 runs 13 residues. The V end lost 4 bases, the J end lost 6 bases, and 12 bases lay between the germline ends. Germline V lookup: CDR1 MNHNS, CDR2 SASEGT. The CDR3 protein is CASSVGRDDGYTF. The CDR3 nucleotides are TGTGCCAGCAGTGTGGGCAGGGACGATGGCTACACCTTC.

The genes are TRBV6-1 and TRBJ2-3; TRBD2 matches at 7 bases. V dropped 6 bases and J dropped 0; count of bases not matched to a gene: 6. The CDR3 totals 15 residues. CDR1 is MNHNS, CDR2 SASEGT, per germline. The CDR3, as DNA: TGTGCCAGCAGGATGACTAGCCCGAGCACAGATACGCAGTATTTT. Encoded protein: CASRMTSPSTDTQYF.

The chain recombines TRBV5-1 with TRBJ2-5, with 7 bases lining up with TRBD1. The CDR3 sequence is 14 residues long. The germline CDR1 and CDR2 sequences are SGHRS and YFSETQ. The J segment lost 5 bases and the V segment lost 4 bases, leaving 8 bases of the junction unmatched. The CDR3 is CASSDSTGSETQYF. The CDR3, as DNA: TGCGCCAGCAGCGACTCGACAGGGAGTGAGACCCAGTACTTC.

This sequence joins TRBV2 and TRBJ1-1; 8 positions match TRBD1. This CDR3 comprises 12 residues. Germline CDR1 SNHLY, CDR2 FYNNEI. V trimming: 1 base; J trimming: 11 bases; junction bases outside the gene matches: 3. As DNA, the CDR3 is TGTGCCAGCAGTGAAGACAGGGGGTACGCTTTCTTT. Translating it yields CASSEDRGYAFF.